This TCR beta chain was profiled in a study of blood T cell repertoires in COVID-19. Background on the study: Sources were T cells, B-cell-depleted T cells, or PBMCs; the material itself was cDNA or gDNA.

Germline-derived CDR1 and CDR2 are KGHSH and LQKENI. There are 15 residues in the CDR3. Trimming took 1 base from V and 1 from J, leaving 7 bases between them. The assay was immunoSEQ multiplex PCR, and TCRdb's table has in-frame clones only and misses some. The table has about 170,000 clones, 60% to 85% seen once. The J gene is TRBJ2-2, the V gene TRBV18; TRBD1 might be the D (5 bases). This TCR derives from a man between 60 and 75 years old with acute or convalescent COVID-19. Sequenced input: peripheral blood. CDR3 in DNA: TGTGCCAGCTCACCACAGCAGGGGAACACCGGGGAGCTGTTTTTT. It yields the protein CASSPQQGNTGELFF.